This T cell receptor (beta chain) was profiled in a study of blood T cell repertoires in COVID-19 (dated by TCRdb to the early 2020s). The study in broad terms: The collaborator samples originated in the United States, Italy and Spain and spanned the acute and convalescent phases of COVID-19. The material from the prospective study consisted of cDNA or gDNA derived from T cells, B-cell-depleted T cells, or PBMCs. Subjects who had been exposed to COVID-19, were actively infected with it, or had recovered from it provided the deeply sampled blood TCRbeta repertoires that made up the dataset. A freely available public database, intended as a resource for researchers studying the immune response to SARS-CoV-2, is where the repertoires were released. Samples were obtained from the ongoing ImmuneRACE study (first 160 participants) and from about 1,300 subjects provided by 6 global collaborators. Nearly every sample came with metadata listing a de-identified subject ID, COVID-19 status, age in years and sex. HLA class I and class II types, where available, came from metadata supplied by the sample provider rather than from assay-based typing.

Whole blood was collected in K2EDTA tubes by collaborating institutions according to the institutions' own protocols. For TCRbeta analysis, collaborator samples were shipped as frozen whole blood, as isolated PBMCs, or as DNA extracted from either sample type. Turning to this clone: Its target antigen remains unknown. No much larger clone is present one base from it, and per-base qualities are unavailable.

The immunoSEQ Assay, a bias-controlled multiplex PCR, was used to amplify TCRbeta CDR3 regions from genomic DNA. The authors processed their data as follows. The number of nucleated cells in each sample was estimated by amplification of reference gene primers within the assay. Sequence reads were collapsed and filtered to measure the absolute abundance of every unique TCRbeta CDR3 rearrangement. Productive Simpson clonality was computed per sample as the square root of Simpson's diversity index over productive rearrangements. TCRdb re-hosts the immuneACCESS table, in-frame sequences only. Its copies lack some clones; in the studies checked, an unresolved V gene accounts for under half of them, and the cause for the rest is not known. The V and J calls and the clone size are those of that table, but D and trimming were determined from the DNA. The sample has around 89,000 clones on record, about two thirds of them singletons. The ten largest clonotypes hold roughly an eighth of the sample.

The research as a whole found: The amount of clinical and demographic metadata varied by source and participant and was provided uncurated.

The clonotype was recovered from a woman of 80 years or more with acute or convalescent COVID-19. Input material: peripheral blood.

The base sequence is TGTGCCATCAGTCAGGGTACCGGGGAGCTGTTTTTT. Its product reads: CAISQGTGELFF. The chain was built from TRBV10-3 and TRBJ2-2, and perhaps TRBD1 as D gene, on 5 matching bases. The junction carries 6 bases between V and J, which are trimmed by 5 bases and 5 bases respectively. For CDR1 and CDR2, the germline V gene lists ENHRY and SYGVKD. The CDR3 has 12 amino acids, counting the end cysteine and phenylalanine. The CDR3 DNA has 36 bases and is translated from base 1.